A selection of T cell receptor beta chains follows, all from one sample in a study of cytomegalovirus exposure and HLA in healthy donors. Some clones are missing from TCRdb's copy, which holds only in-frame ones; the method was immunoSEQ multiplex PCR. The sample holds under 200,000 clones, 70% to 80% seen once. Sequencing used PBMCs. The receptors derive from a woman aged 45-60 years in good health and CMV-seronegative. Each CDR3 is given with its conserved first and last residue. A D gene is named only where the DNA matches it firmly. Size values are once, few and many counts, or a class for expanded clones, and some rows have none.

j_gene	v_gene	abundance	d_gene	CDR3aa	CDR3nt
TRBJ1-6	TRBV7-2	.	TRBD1	CASSLQTGKPYNSPLHF	TGTGCCAGCAGCCTTCAGACAGGGAAACCTTATAATTCACCCCTCCACTTT
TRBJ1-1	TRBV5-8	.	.	CASRSGRVGAFF	TGTGCCAGCAGAAGCGGACGGGTTGGTGCTTTCTTT
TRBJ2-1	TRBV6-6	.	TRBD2	CASSPTPGGGNEQFF	TGTGCCAGCAGTCCGACCCCCGGGGGGGGGAATGAGCAGTTCTTC
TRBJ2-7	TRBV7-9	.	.	CASSLGAFSYEQYF	TGTGCCAGCAGCTTAGGTGCGTTCTCCTACGAGCAGTACTTC
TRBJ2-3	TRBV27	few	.	CASSLAPGRARTDTQYF	TGTGCCAGCAGTTTAGCCCCCGGCAGGGCCCGCACAGATACGCAGTATTTT
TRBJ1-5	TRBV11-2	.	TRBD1	CASSFEGARQPQHF	TGTGCCAGCAGCTTCGAGGGGGCGAGGCAGCCCCAGCATTTT
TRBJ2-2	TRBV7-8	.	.	CASSPGGVNTGELFF	TGTGCCAGCAGTCCTGGCGGGGTAAACACCGGGGAGCTGTTTTTT
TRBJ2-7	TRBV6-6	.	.	CASSYSASFDEQYF	TGTGCCAGCAGTTACTCCGCTAGCTTCGACGAGCAGTACTTC
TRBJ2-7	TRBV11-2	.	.	CASSLADGTPNHYEQYF	TGTGCCAGCAGCTTAGCAGACGGGACTCCCAATCACTACGAGCAGTACTTC
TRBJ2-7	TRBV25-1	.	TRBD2	CASSGAGVSTEQYF	TGTGCCAGCAGTGGAGCGGGAGTTTCGACCGAGCAGTACTTC
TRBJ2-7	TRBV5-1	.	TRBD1	CASSLDRAWYEQYF	TGCGCCAGCAGCCTCGACAGGGCATGGTACGAGCAGTACTTC
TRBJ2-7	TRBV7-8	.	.	CASSLARSFYEQYF	TGTGCCAGCAGCTTAGCGCGATCCTTCTACGAGCAGTACTTC
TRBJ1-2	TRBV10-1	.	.	CASSQTLNYGYTF	TGCGCCAGCAGTCAGACACTTAACTATGGCTACACCTTC
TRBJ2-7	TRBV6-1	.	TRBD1	CASSASLTGLTYEQYF	TGTGCCAGCAGTGCCTCACTGACAGGGTTAACCTACGAGCAGTACTTC
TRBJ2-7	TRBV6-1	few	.	CASSEVSASSYEQYF	TGTGCCAGCAGTGAAGTCAGCGCTAGTTCCTACGAGCAGTACTTC
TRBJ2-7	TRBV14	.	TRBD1	CASSQDLNRGHEQYF	TGTGCCAGCAGCCAAGACCTGAACAGGGGCCACGAGCAGTACTTC
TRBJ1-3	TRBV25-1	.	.	CASSESGRAGNTIYF	TGTGCCAGCAGTGAGTCCGGCAGGGCTGGAAACACCATATATTTT
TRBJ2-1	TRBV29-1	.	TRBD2	CSVGAGGPYNEQFF	TGCAGCGTTGGAGCGGGAGGACCCTACAATGAGCAGTTCTTC
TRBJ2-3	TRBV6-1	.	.	CASSEAAGWPDTQYF	TGTGCCAGCAGTGAAGCGGCGGGATGGCCAGATACGCAGTATTTT
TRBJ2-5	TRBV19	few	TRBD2	CASRERGLQETQYF	TGTGCCAGTAGGGAGCGGGGGCTCCAAGAGACCCAGTACTTC
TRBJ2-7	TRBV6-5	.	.	CASSSIRTAADEQYF	TGTGCCAGCAGTTCAATTCGGACTGCCGCGGACGAGCAGTACTTC
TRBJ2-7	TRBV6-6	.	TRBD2	CASSMSGGPSYEQYF	TGTGCCAGCAGCATGAGCGGGGGCCCGTCCTACGAGCAGTACTTC
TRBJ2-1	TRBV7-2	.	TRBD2	CASRGTSGSMFF	TGTGCCAGCAGGGGGACTAGCGGGAGTATGTTCTTC
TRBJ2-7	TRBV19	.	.	CASSPGAGTYEQYF	TGTGCCAGTAGTCCCGGGGCGGGAACCTACGAGCAGTACTTC
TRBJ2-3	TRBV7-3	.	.	CASSPTGLAGSRIITDTQYF	TGTGCCAGCAGTCCGACAGGTCTGGCAGGGAGCCGGATTATCACAGATACGCAGTATTTT
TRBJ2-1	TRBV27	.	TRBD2	CASSLAGGPSLDEQFF	TGTGCCAGCAGTTTAGCGGGAGGGCCATCATTAGATGAGCAGTTCTTC
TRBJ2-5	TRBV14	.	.	CASSQYEGLTQETQYF	TGTGCCAGCAGCCAATACGAAGGACTAACCCAAGAGACCCAGTACTTC
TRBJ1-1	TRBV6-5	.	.	CASSDTYETEAFF	TGTGCCAGCAGTGACACCTATGAGACTGAAGCTTTCTTT
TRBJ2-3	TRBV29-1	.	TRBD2	CSVGSLAGGTDTQYF	TGCAGCGTTGGATCCCTAGCGGGGGGCACAGATACGCAGTATTTT
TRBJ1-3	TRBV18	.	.	CASSPGKTGNTIYF	TGTGCCAGCTCACCAGGCAAAACTGGAAACACCATATATTTT
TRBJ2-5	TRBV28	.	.	CASSLWATSGETQYF	TGTGCCAGCAGTTTATGGGCAACGTCGGGAGAGACCCAGTACTTC
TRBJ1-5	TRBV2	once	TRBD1	CASSASTGDQPQHF	TGTGCCAGCAGTGCCTCGACAGGGGACCAGCCCCAGCATTTT
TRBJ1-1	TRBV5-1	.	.	CASSLGFGTEAFF	TGCGCCAGCAGCTTGGGTTTCGGCACTGAAGCTTTCTTT
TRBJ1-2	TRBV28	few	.	CASNGGSDNYGYTF	TGTGCCAGCAATGGGGGCAGCGATAACTATGGCTACACCTTC
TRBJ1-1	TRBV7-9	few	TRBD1	CSSSTYRGENTEAFF	TGTTCCAGCAGCACGTACAGGGGGGAGAACACTGAAGCTTTCTTT
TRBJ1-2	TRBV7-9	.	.	CASSLRGGYTF	TGTGCCAGCAGCTTAAGGGGTGGCTACACCTTC
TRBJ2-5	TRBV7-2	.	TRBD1	CASSFYRDRGETQYF	TGTGCCAGCAGCTTTTACCGGGACAGGGGGGAGACCCAGTACTTC
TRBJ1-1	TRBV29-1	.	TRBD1	CSVADRDAEAFF	TGCAGCGTCGCCGACAGGGATGCTGAAGCTTTCTTT
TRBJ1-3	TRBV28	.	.	CASSLYGDIPGNTIYF	TGTGCCAGCAGTTTGTACGGGGACATCCCTGGAAACACCATATATTTT
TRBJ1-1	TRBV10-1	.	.	CASSEGTSNTEAFF	TGCGCCAGCAGTGAGGGCACGTCGAACACTGAAGCTTTCTTT
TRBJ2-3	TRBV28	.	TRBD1	CASIDRDRFTDTQYF	TGTGCCAGCATAGACCGGGACAGATTCACAGATACGCAGTATTTT
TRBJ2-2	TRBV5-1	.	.	CASSLYPGELFF	TGCGCCAGCAGCTTGTATCCCGGGGAGCTGTTTTTT